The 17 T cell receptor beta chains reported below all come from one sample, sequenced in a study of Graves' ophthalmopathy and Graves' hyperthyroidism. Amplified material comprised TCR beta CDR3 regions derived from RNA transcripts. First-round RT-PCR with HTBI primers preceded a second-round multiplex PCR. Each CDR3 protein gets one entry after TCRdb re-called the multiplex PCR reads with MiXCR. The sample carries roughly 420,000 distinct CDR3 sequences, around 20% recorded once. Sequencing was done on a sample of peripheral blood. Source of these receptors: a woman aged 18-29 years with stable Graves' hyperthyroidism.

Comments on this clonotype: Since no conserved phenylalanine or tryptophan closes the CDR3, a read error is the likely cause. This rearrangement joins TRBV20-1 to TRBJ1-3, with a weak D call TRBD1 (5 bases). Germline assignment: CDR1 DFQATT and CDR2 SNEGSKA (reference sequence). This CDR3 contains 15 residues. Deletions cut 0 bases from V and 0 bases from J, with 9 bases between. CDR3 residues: CSAREATGSGNTIYC. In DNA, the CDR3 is TGCAGTGCTAGAGAGGCAACAGGCTCTGGAAACACCATATATTGT.

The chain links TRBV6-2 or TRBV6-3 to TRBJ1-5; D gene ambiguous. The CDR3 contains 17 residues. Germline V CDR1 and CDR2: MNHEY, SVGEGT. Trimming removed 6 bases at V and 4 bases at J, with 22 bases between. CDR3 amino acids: CASREEKGWRENQPQHF. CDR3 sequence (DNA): TGTGCCAGCAGAGAGGAGAAGGGCTGGCGAGAAAATCAGCCCCAGCATTTT.

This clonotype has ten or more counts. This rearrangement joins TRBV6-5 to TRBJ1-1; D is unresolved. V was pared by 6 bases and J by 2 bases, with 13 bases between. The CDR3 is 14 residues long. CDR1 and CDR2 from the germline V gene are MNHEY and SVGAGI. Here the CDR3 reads CASRSVQVNTEAFF. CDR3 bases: TGTGCCAGCAGGTCGGTCCAGGTAAACACTGAAGCTTTCTTT.

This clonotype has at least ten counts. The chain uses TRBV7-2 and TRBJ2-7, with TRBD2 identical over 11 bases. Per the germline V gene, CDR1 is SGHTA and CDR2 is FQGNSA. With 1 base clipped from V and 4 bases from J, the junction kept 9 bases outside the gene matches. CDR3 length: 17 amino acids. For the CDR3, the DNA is TGTGCCAGCAGCTTAGGAGGTGCCACTAGCGGGAGTTACGAGCAGTACTTC. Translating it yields CASSLGGATSGSYEQYF. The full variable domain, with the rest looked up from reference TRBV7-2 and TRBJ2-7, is GAGVSQSPSNKVTEKGKDVELRCDPISGHTALYWYRQSLGQGLEFLIYFQGNSAPDKSGLPSDRFSAERTGGSVSTLTIQRTQQEDSAVYLCASSLGGATSGSYEQYFGPGTRLTVT.

The CDR3 reads CASSQFGGRGNQPQHF. The CDR3 coding sequence is TGTGCCAGCAGCCAATTCGGGGGGCGGGGAAATCAGCCCCAGCATTTT. The rearrangement joins TRBV16 to TRBJ1-5, with TRBD1 as a possible D gene (6 bases). Germline V gene lookup returns CDR1 KGHSY and CDR2 FQNENV. This CDR3 is 16 amino acids long. The V end was cut by 1 base, the J end by 4 bases, with 14 bases between.

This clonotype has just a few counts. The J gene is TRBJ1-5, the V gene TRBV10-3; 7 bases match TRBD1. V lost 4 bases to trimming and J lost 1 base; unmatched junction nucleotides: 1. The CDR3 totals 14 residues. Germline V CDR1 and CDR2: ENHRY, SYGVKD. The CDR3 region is CAISAGQSNQPQHF. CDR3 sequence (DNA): TGTGCCATCAGTGCGGGACAGAGCAATCAGCCCCAGCATTTT.

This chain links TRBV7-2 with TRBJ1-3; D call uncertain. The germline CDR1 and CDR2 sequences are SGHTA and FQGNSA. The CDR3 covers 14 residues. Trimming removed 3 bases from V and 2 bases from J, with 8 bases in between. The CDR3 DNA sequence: TGTGCCAGCAGCTTTGAGGAGGCTGGAAACACCATATATTTT. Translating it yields CASSFEEAGNTIYF. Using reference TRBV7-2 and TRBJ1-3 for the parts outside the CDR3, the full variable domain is GAGVSQSPSNKVTEKGKDVELRCDPISGHTALYWYRQSLGQGLEFLIYFQGNSAPDKSGLPSDRFSAERTGGSVSTLTIQRTQQEDSAVYLCASSFEEAGNTIYFGEGSWLTVV.

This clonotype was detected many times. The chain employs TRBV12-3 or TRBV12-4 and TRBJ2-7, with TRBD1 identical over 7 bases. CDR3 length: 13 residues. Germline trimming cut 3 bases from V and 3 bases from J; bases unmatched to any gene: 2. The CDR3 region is CASSLTGFYEQYF. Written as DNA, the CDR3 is TGTGCCAGCAGTTTGACAGGGTTCTACGAGCAGTACTTC.

CDR3 nucleotide sequence: TGTGCCAGCAGTTACCCGAGTCCTAGCGGTAACTCCTACGAGCAGTACTTC. Translating it yields CASSYPSPSGNSYEQYF. The chain couples TRBV6-2 or TRBV6-3 to TRBJ2-7; 7 bases fit TRBD2. The CDR3 loop spans 17 amino acids. From germline, CDR1 is MNHEY and CDR2 SVGEGT. V lost 2 bases, J lost 0 bases, and 10 bases stayed unmatched.

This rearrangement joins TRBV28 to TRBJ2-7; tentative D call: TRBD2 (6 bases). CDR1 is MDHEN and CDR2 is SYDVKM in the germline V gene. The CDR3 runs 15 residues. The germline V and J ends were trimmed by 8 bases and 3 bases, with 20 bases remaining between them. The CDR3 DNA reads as TGTGCCAGCCGCCCCGGGGGTGGGAGAGGCTACGAGCAGTACTTC. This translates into CASRPGGGRGYEQYF.

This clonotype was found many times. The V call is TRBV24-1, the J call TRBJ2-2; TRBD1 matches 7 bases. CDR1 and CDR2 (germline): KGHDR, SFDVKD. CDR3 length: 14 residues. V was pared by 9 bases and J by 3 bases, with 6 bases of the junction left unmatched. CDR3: CATSWTGDTGELFF. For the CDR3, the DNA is TGTGCCACCTCCTGGACAGGCGACACCGGGGAGCTGTTTTTT.

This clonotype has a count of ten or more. The CDR3 DNA is TGTGCCAGCAGCTTTATTGGGAGGGACACTGAAGCTTTCTTT. Its translation: CASSFIGRDTEAFF. The gene calls are TRBV11-2 and TRBJ1-1; D call uncertain. The V end was cut by 3 bases, the J end by 3 bases, with 11 bases between. CDR1 is SGHAT, CDR2 FQNNGV, per germline. The CDR3 is made up of 14 amino acids.

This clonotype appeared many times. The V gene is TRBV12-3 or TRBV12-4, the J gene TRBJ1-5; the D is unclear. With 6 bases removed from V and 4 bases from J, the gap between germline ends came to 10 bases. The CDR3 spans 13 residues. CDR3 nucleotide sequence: TGTGCCAGCAGGCGTACGAGAAATCAGCCCCAGCATTTT. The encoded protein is CASRRTRNQPQHF.

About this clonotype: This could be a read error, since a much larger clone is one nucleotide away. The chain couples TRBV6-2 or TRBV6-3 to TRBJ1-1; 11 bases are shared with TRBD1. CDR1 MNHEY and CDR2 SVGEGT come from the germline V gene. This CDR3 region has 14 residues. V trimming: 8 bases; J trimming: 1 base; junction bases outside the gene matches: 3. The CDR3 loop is CASQDRGRNTEAFF. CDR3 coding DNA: TGTGCCAGCCAGGACAGGGGGCGGAACACTGAAGCTTTCTTT.

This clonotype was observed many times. DNA of the CDR3: TGTGCCTGGAGCGCCCTAGGCGCAGGCGGGGCCAACGTCCTGACTTTC. It specifies CAWSALGAGGANVLTF. The chain is built from TRBV30 and TRBJ2-6; no clear D. The V gene lost 3 bases and the J gene lost 4 bases, with 16 bases spanning the gap. The CDR3 extends over 16 amino acids. Germline V gene lookup returns CDR1 GTSNPN and CDR2 SVGIG (reference sequence).

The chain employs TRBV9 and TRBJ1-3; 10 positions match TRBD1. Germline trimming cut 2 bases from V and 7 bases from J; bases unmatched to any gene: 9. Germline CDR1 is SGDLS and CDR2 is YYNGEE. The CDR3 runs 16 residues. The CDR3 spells CASSVFPGQGTNTIYF. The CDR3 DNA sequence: TGTGCCAGCAGCGTTTTCCCGGGACAGGGGACGAACACCATATATTTT. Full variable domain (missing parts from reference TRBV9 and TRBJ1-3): DSGVTQTPKHLITATGQRVTLRCSPRSGDLSVYWYQQSLDQGLQFLIQYYNGEERAKGNILERFSAQQFPDLHSELNLSSLELGDSALYFCASSVFPGQGTNTIYFGEGSWLTVV.

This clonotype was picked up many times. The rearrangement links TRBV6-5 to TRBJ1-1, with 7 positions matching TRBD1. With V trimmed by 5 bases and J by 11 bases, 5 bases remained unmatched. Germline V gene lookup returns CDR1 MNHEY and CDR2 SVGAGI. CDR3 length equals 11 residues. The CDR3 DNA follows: TGTGCCAGCAGTCTCAGGGGGGCGGCTTTCTTT. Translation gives CASSLRGAAFF.